A selection of T cell receptor beta chains follows, all from one sample in a study of blood T cell repertoires in COVID-19. Data came from immunoSEQ multiplex PCR; TCRdb stores just in-frame clones and leaves some out. The sample consists of 51,000 or so clones, about four fifths of them appearing once. The sample taken for sequencing was peripheral blood. The receptors shown here come from a man aged 65 to 85 with active COVID-19. CDR3s include the opening cysteine and the closing phenylalanine or tryptophan. The order of the fields is J gene, D gene, clone size, V gene, CDR3 DNA, CDR3 protein. A D gene is named only where the DNA matches it firmly. Rows may omit the clone size; those that give it use once, few, many or a size class.

j_gene: TRBJ2-5; d_gene: .; abundance: few; v_gene: TRBV7-9; CDR3nt: TGTGCCAGCAGCGCAGCCCAGGGGTGGTTTGCTGAAGAGACCCAGTACTTC; CDR3aa: CASSAAQGWFAEETQYF
j_gene: TRBJ1-1; d_gene: .; abundance: .; v_gene: TRBV14; CDR3nt: TGTGCCAGCAGCCAAGATAGGTTGGAGCCTCGAGGAACTGAAGCTTTCTTT; CDR3aa: CASSQDRLEPRGTEAFF
j_gene: TRBJ2-7; d_gene: .; abundance: .; v_gene: TRBV6-2/TRBV6-3; CDR3nt: TGTGCCAGCAGTTACTCGGACAGCTCCTACGAGCAGTACTTC; CDR3aa: CASSYSDSSYEQYF
j_gene: TRBJ2-5; d_gene: TRBD1; abundance: few; v_gene: TRBV30; CDR3nt: TGTGCCTGGATAGAGAGGGGGCGGAAACAAGAGACCCAGTACTTC; CDR3aa: CAWIERGRKQETQYF
j_gene: TRBJ2-1; d_gene: .; abundance: .; v_gene: TRBV21-1; CDR3nt: TGTGCCAGCAGCAAAGGAATGTTGACTAGCGGGGGTTATGAGCAGTTCTTC; CDR3aa: CASSKGMLTSGGYEQFF
j_gene: TRBJ1-1; d_gene: .; abundance: once; v_gene: TRBV24-1; CDR3nt: TGTGCCACCAGTGTCGGACCCCAGGGGTCCCCAGGGATGAACACTGAAGCTTTCTTT; CDR3aa: CATSVGPQGSPGMNTEAFF
j_gene: TRBJ1-6; d_gene: .; abundance: .; v_gene: TRBV6-5; CDR3nt: TGTGCCAGCAGTTCTCGGGGGAATTCACCCCTCCACTTT; CDR3aa: CASSSRGNSPLHF
j_gene: TRBJ2-5; d_gene: TRBD2; abundance: .; v_gene: TRBV28; CDR3nt: TGTGCCAGCAGTTTCGGTCTCCTAGCGGACCACCAAGAGACCCAGTACTTC; CDR3aa: CASSFGLLADHQETQYF
j_gene: TRBJ2-2; d_gene: TRBD2; abundance: once; v_gene: TRBV7-2; CDR3nt: TGTGCCAGCAGTGAGACTAGCGGGGGACCTACCGGGGAGCTGTTTTTT; CDR3aa: CASSETSGGPTGELFF
j_gene: TRBJ2-2; d_gene: TRBD2; abundance: .; v_gene: TRBV3-1/TRBV3-2; CDR3nt: TGTGCCAGCAGCCAAGCCGGGACTAGCGGAACCGGGGAGCTGTTTTTT; CDR3aa: CASSQAGTSGTGELFF
j_gene: TRBJ2-2; d_gene: .; abundance: .; v_gene: TRBV10-3; CDR3nt: TGTGCCATCAACGCAGGCACCGGGGAGCTGTTTTTT; CDR3aa: CAINAGTGELFF
j_gene: TRBJ2-3; d_gene: TRBD2; abundance: .; v_gene: TRBV2; CDR3nt: TGTGCCAGCAGTGAAGACGAGCGGGGGGGTGCAGATACGCAGTATTTT; CDR3aa: CASSEDERGGADTQYF
j_gene: TRBJ1-1; d_gene: .; abundance: .; v_gene: TRBV6-5; CDR3nt: TGTGCCAGCCTGGACACCTTGAACACTGAAGCTTTCTTT; CDR3aa: CASLDTLNTEAFF
j_gene: TRBJ2-5; d_gene: .; abundance: few; v_gene: TRBV7-9; CDR3nt: TGTGCCAGCAGCTTAGAGCAGGCCGGGACCCAGTACTTC; CDR3aa: CASSLEQAGTQYF
j_gene: TRBJ1-1; d_gene: .; abundance: .; v_gene: TRBV27; CDR3nt: TGTGCCAGCAGTTATGAGCAGGGGAACACTGAAGCTTTCTTT; CDR3aa: CASSYEQGNTEAFF
j_gene: TRBJ1-2; d_gene: TRBD1; abundance: .; v_gene: TRBV6-4; CDR3nt: TGTGCCAGCAGTAAAGGACAGGTTTCGGCTGGGTATGGCTACACCTTC; CDR3aa: CASSKGQVSAGYGYTF
j_gene: TRBJ2-5; d_gene: .; abundance: .; v_gene: TRBV30; CDR3nt: TGTGCCTGGAGTGTCCTACAGGGTGGAGAGACCCAGTACTTC; CDR3aa: CAWSVLQGGETQYF
j_gene: TRBJ2-1; d_gene: TRBD2; abundance: .; v_gene: TRBV3-1/TRBV3-2; CDR3nt: TGTGCCAGCAGCCCCGTTGGACTAGCTCACAATGAGCAGTTCTTC; CDR3aa: CASSPVGLAHNEQFF
j_gene: TRBJ2-3; d_gene: .; abundance: once; v_gene: TRBV24-1; CDR3nt: TGTGCCACCAGTGCAGCGACTTCTAGCACAGATACGCAGTATTTT; CDR3aa: CATSAATSSTDTQYF
j_gene: TRBJ1-4; d_gene: TRBD1; abundance: .; v_gene: TRBV5-1; CDR3nt: TGCGCCAGCAGCTTGGAGGGGACAGGGGACGAAAAACTGTTTTTT; CDR3aa: CASSLEGTGDEKLFF
j_gene: TRBJ1-5; d_gene: .; abundance: .; v_gene: TRBV7-8; CDR3nt: TGTGCCAGCAGCTTATCAGGGGAAGGTCAGCCCCAGCATTTT; CDR3aa: CASSLSGEGQPQHF
j_gene: TRBJ2-1; d_gene: TRBD2; abundance: .; v_gene: TRBV29-1; CDR3nt: TGCAGCGGTGGGACTAGCAACTACAATGAGCAGTTCTTC; CDR3aa: CSGGTSNYNEQFF
j_gene: TRBJ1-4; d_gene: TRBD1; abundance: .; v_gene: TRBV28; CDR3nt: TGTGCCAGCAGTACAATAGGGGGCCATGAAAAACTGTTTTTT; CDR3aa: CASSTIGGHEKLFF
j_gene: TRBJ1-1; d_gene: TRBD1; abundance: .; v_gene: TRBV10-1; CDR3nt: TGCGCCAGGGGGACAGTCGTAGGCACTGAAGCTTTCTTT; CDR3aa: CARGTVVGTEAFF
j_gene: TRBJ2-2; d_gene: .; abundance: .; v_gene: TRBV21-1; CDR3nt: TGTGCCAGCAGTCTCGCGGAGGGGGCCTTGAACACCGGGGAGCTGTTTTTT; CDR3aa: CASSLAEGALNTGELFF
j_gene: TRBJ2-7; d_gene: .; abundance: .; v_gene: TRBV6-5; CDR3nt: TGTGCCAGCAGCTACGGGACAATCGACGAGCAGTACTTC; CDR3aa: CASSYGTIDEQYF
j_gene: TRBJ1-1; d_gene: .; abundance: .; v_gene: TRBV19; CDR3nt: TGTGCCAGCAGGGGTTTGAACACTGAAGCTTTCTTT; CDR3aa: CASRGLNTEAFF
j_gene: TRBJ2-1; d_gene: TRBD2; abundance: .; v_gene: TRBV5-8; CDR3nt: TGTGCCAGCAGCTCCCGGGAGGGCTACAATGAGCAGTTCTTC; CDR3aa: CASSSREGYNEQFF
j_gene: TRBJ2-7; d_gene: TRBD1; abundance: .; v_gene: TRBV30; CDR3nt: TGTGCCTGGAGTTATCCGGGACAGGGGAAGTACGAGCAGTACTTC; CDR3aa: CAWSYPGQGKYEQYF
j_gene: TRBJ1-6; d_gene: TRBD1; abundance: few; v_gene: TRBV5-1; CDR3nt: TGCGCCAGCAGCTGGGACGGGACAGCTAATTCACCCCTCCACTTT; CDR3aa: CASSWDGTANSPLHF
j_gene: TRBJ2-7; d_gene: TRBD1; abundance: .; v_gene: TRBV9; CDR3nt: TGTGCCAGCAGCCCTGGGGACAGGTTCTCCTACGAGCAGTACTTC; CDR3aa: CASSPGDRFSYEQYF
j_gene: TRBJ2-5; d_gene: .; abundance: once; v_gene: TRBV29-1; CDR3nt: TGCAGCGTTGAACGAATGGGGCGCCAAGAGACCCAGTACTTC; CDR3aa: CSVERMGRQETQYF
j_gene: TRBJ1-2; d_gene: TRBD1; abundance: few; v_gene: TRBV28; CDR3nt: TGTGCCACGGGACAGGAGTATGGCTACACCTTC; CDR3aa: CATGQEYGYTF
j_gene: TRBJ2-5; d_gene: .; abundance: .; v_gene: TRBV3-1/TRBV3-2; CDR3nt: TGTGCCAGCAGCCAAAATCAGGAGACCCAGTACTTC; CDR3aa: CASSQNQETQYF
j_gene: TRBJ1-1; d_gene: .; abundance: once; v_gene: TRBV7-6; CDR3nt: TGTGCCAGCAGCTTATATCCGGACGGGGCGGGGACTGAAGCTTTCTTT; CDR3aa: CASSLYPDGAGTEAFF
j_gene: TRBJ2-7; d_gene: TRBD1; abundance: .; v_gene: TRBV6-6; CDR3nt: TGTGCCAGCAGTTATTCAGGGACAGGCTACGAGCAGTACTTC; CDR3aa: CASSYSGTGYEQYF
j_gene: TRBJ2-7; d_gene: .; abundance: .; v_gene: TRBV6-1; CDR3nt: TGTGCCAGCAGTGACGACAGTCCCTACGAGCAGTACTTC; CDR3aa: CASSDDSPYEQYF
j_gene: TRBJ1-6; d_gene: .; abundance: .; v_gene: TRBV3-1/TRBV3-2; CDR3nt: TGTGCCAGCAGCCAAGATCCTCAAATTCCAGGGCCCAATTCACCCCTCCACTTT; CDR3aa: CASSQDPQIPGPNSPLHF
j_gene: TRBJ2-3; d_gene: .; abundance: .; v_gene: TRBV7-2; CDR3nt: TGTGCCAGCTCCCTGGGGTTTGAGGGAGATACGCAGTATTTT; CDR3aa: CASSLGFEGDTQYF
j_gene: TRBJ2-5; d_gene: TRBD2; abundance: .; v_gene: TRBV6-6; CDR3nt: TGTGCCAGCAGTTACACTAGCGGGGGGGAGGAGACCCAGTACTTC; CDR3aa: CASSYTSGGEETQYF
j_gene: TRBJ2-7; d_gene: .; abundance: .; v_gene: TRBV29-1; CDR3nt: TGCAGCGTTGTCCGCGGCTACGAGCAGTACTTC; CDR3aa: CSVVRGYEQYF
j_gene: TRBJ1-2; d_gene: .; abundance: .; v_gene: TRBV18; CDR3nt: TGTGCCAGCTCACCACCGGAATATCAGGGAAGGTATGGCTACACCTTC; CDR3aa: CASSPPEYQGRYGYTF
j_gene: TRBJ1-5; d_gene: .; abundance: .; v_gene: TRBV9; CDR3nt: TGTGCCAGCAGCGTAGCCCCAGATAGCAATCAGCCCCAGCATTTT; CDR3aa: CASSVAPDSNQPQHF
j_gene: TRBJ2-7; d_gene: TRBD2; abundance: .; v_gene: TRBV6-2/TRBV6-3; CDR3nt: TGTGCCAGCAGTTACCAAACTAGCGGGGGCTCCTACGAGCAGTACTTC; CDR3aa: CASSYQTSGGSYEQYF
j_gene: TRBJ2-7; d_gene: .; abundance: .; v_gene: TRBV5-1; CDR3nt: TGCGCCAGCAGCTCCGAGGGGTCAGGGGTTGAAAACTCCTACGAGCAGTACTTC; CDR3aa: CASSSEGSGVENSYEQYF
j_gene: TRBJ2-2; d_gene: TRBD2; abundance: .; v_gene: TRBV4-3; CDR3nt: TGCGCCAGCAGCCAAGATCGCGGGCGGGGGGTGCCCGGGGAGCTGTTTTTT; CDR3aa: CASSQDRGRGVPGELFF
j_gene: TRBJ2-1; d_gene: TRBD1; abundance: .; v_gene: TRBV18; CDR3nt: TGTGCCAGCTCACCACCCTGGACAGGGACGTCCTACAATGAGCAGTTCTTC; CDR3aa: CASSPPWTGTSYNEQFF
j_gene: TRBJ1-2; d_gene: .; abundance: .; v_gene: TRBV7-6; CDR3nt: TGTGCCAGCAGCTCAGAGCCTCAGGGGCTGGTCTATGGCTACACCTTC; CDR3aa: CASSSEPQGLVYGYTF
j_gene: TRBJ2-4; d_gene: .; abundance: .; v_gene: TRBV12-3/TRBV12-4; CDR3nt: TGTGCCAGCAGCCGGACAGAAAACATTCAGTACTTC; CDR3aa: CASSRTENIQYF
j_gene: TRBJ2-3; d_gene: TRBD2; abundance: few; v_gene: TRBV5-1; CDR3nt: TGCGCCAGCAGCTTGGGGGGGACTAGCGGCACAGATACGCAGTATTTT; CDR3aa: CASSLGGTSGTDTQYF